One and the same sample provided the 5 T cell receptor beta chains below, sequenced in a study of shared clonotypes between healthy human individuals (dated by TCRdb to the early 2020s). The library was built by means of the immunoSEQ multiplex PCR assay. In TCRdb, the immuneACCESS table is reduced to in-frame sequences with V and J assigned. These tables do not hold every clone; where another copy was compared, an unresolved V gene accounts for under half, and the others remain unexplained. In all, the sample holds under 1,100,000 clones, and 60% to 80% of those were seen once. The ten largest clonotypes hold approximately 1.5% of the sample. The sample comprised memory CD4+ T cells sorted from blood. Explained via the paper, the cell subset or site label denotes: CD45RA-negative fraction. These receptors all stem from a man younger than 30 in good health.

This clone was counted a single time. This rearrangement joins TRBV6-1 to TRBJ2-7; D uncertain. The CDR3 contains 13 residues. Trimming pared 10 bases from V and 0 bases from J, leaving 13 bases between. Germline V gives CDR1 MNHNS, CDR2 SASEGT. In nucleotides, the CDR3 is TGTGCCACCCCCCAGACCGACTCCTACGAGCAGTACTTC. Protein: CATPQTDSYEQYF.

The sample holds one count of this clone. The chain carries TRBV6-4 and TRBJ2-2, with D tentatively TRBD2 (6 bases). V lost 6 bases to trimming and J lost 6 bases, with 11 bases between them. The V gene's germline CDR1 is MRHNA and CDR2 SNTAGT. CDR3 length: 13 residues. The CDR3: CASSPGEPGELFF. Written as DNA, the CDR3 is TGTGCCAGCAGCCCGGGGGAGCCCGGGGAGCTGTTTTTT.

The chain carries TRBV5-1 and TRBJ1-2, with a tentative D call TRBD1 (5 bases). Looked up from germline, CDR1 is SGHRS and CDR2 is YFSETQ. V was clipped by 2 bases and J by 7 bases, with 9 bases between them. The CDR3 covers 12 residues. The CDR3 loop reads CASSFDRVGYTF. In DNA, the CDR3 is TGCGCCAGCAGCTTTGACAGAGTTGGCTACACCTTC.

The rearrangement uses TRBV28 and TRBJ2-7; perhaps TRBD1 as D (6 bases). Germline CDR1 and CDR2: MDHEN and SYDVKM. V lost 3 bases, J lost 1 base, and 10 bases lay in between. This CDR3 has 14 amino acids. CDR3 nucleotides: TGTGCCAGCAGTTTGCCGACAGGTTCCTACGAGCAGTACTTC. Amino acids: CASSLPTGSYEQYF.

The V call is TRBV10-3, the J call TRBJ2-6; possibly TRBD1 for D (6 bases). Germline V lookup: CDR1 ENHRY, CDR2 SYGVKD. This CDR3 contains 17 residues. Trimming stripped 6 bases from V and 1 base from J, with 16 bases between. The CDR3 coding sequence is TGTGCCATCAGCCGACAGGTCGAGGGGTCTGGGGCCAACGTCCTGACTTTC. Amino acid sequence: CAISRQVEGSGANVLTF.